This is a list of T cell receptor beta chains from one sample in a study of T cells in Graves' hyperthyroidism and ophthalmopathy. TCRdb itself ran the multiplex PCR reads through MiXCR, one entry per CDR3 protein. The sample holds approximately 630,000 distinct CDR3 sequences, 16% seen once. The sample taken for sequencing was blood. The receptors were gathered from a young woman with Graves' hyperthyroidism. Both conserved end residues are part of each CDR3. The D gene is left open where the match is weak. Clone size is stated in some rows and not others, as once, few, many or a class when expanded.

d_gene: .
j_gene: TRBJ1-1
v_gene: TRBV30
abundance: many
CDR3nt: TGTGCCTGGAAAAAACAGGACTACACTGAAGCTTTCTTT
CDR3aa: CAWKKQDYTEAFF

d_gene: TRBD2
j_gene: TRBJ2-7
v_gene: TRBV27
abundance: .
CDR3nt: TGTGCCAGCAGAAAACGACTAGCGGGAGGGCCTGGCAGCTCCTACGAGCAGTACTTC
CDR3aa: CASRKRLAGGPGSSYEQYF

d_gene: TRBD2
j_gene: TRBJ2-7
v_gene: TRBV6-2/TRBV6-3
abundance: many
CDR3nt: TGTGCCAGCACCCAAAGACTAGCGGACTACGAGCAGTACTTC
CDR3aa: CASTQRLADYEQYF

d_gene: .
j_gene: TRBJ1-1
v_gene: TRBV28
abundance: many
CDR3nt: TGTGCCAGCAGTTTCCGATGGAACACTGAAGCTTTCTTT
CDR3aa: CASSFRWNTEAFF

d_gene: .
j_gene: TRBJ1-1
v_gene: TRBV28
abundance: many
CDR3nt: TGTGCCAGCAGTTTTAGGGGGGCGCGGGTTGAAGCTTTCTTT
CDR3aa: CASSFRGARVEAFF

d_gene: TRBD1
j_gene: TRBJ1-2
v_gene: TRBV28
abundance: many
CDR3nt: TGTGCCAGCAGGCGACAGGGATACTATGGCTACACCTTC
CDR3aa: CASRRQGYYGYTF

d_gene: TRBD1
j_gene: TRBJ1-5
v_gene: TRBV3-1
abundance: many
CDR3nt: TGTGCCAGCAGCCCCCGACAGGGGACGGTTCAGCCCCAGCATTTT
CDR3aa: CASSPRQGTVQPQHF

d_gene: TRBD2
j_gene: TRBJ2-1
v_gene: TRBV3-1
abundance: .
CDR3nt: TGTGCCAGCAGCCGGGGACTAGCTCAAGATGAGCAGTTCTTC
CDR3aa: CASSRGLAQDEQFF

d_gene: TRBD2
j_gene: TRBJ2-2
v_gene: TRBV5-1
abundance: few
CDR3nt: TGCGCCAGCAGCTTGGGGACTAGCAGACTTAACACCGGGGAGCTGTTTTTT
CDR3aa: CASSLGTSRLNTGELFF

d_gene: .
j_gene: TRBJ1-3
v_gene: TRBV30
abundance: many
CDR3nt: TGTGCCTGGAGTGTAGGGGCAGGGACGGACATATATTTT
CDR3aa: CAWSVGAGTDIYF

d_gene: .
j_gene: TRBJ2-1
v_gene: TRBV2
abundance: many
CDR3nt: TGTGCCAGCAGATGGGACAATGAGCAGTTCTTC
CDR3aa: CASRWDNEQFF

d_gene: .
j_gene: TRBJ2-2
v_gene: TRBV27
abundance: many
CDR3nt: TGTGCCAGCAGTTTTGCACGGAACACCGGGGAGCTGTTTTTT
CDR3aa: CASSFARNTGELFF

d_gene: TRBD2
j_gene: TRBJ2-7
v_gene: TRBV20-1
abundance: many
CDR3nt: TGCAGTGCTAGAGACCAGCGGGAGTCGGACGAGCAGTACTTC
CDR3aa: CSARDQRESDEQYF

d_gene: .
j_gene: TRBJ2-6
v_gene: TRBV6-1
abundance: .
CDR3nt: TGTGCCAGCAGTCCCGATTCTTCAAGCTCTGGGGCCAACGTCCTGACTTTC
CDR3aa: CASSPDSSSSGANVLTF

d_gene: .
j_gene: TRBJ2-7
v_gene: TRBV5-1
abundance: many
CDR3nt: TGCGCCAGCAGCCGAAGGGCGTCCTCCTACGAGCAGTACTTC
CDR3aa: CASSRRASSYEQYF

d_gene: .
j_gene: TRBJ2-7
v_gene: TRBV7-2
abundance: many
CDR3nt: TGTGCCAGCAGACTAGGGCCAGGAGAGTCCTACGAGCAGTACTTC
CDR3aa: CASRLGPGESYEQYF

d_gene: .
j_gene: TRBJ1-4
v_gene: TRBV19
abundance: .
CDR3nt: TGTGCCAGTTCTAGGGACACCGAAAAACTGTTTTTT
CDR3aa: CASSRDTEKLFF

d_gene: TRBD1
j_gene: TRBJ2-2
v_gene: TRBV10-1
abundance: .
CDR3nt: TGCGCCAGCAGAGCCGGGACAGGGACCGGGGAGCTGTTTTTT
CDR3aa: CASRAGTGTGELFF

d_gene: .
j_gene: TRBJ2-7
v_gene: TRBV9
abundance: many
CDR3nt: TGTGCCAGCAGCTATAGTGCAGAGACCTACGAGCAGTACTTC
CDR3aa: CASSYSAETYEQYF

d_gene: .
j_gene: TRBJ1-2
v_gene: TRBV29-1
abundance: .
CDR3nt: TGCAGTGCACTCGACTTCCGGGGCTGGCGAGCCTTC
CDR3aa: CSALDFRGWRAF

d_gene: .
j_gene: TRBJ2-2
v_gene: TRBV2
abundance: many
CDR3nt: TGTGCCAGCAGTGAAGTAAGGACAGTGATTTTAACCGGGGAGCTGTTTTTT
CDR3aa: CASSEVRTVILTGELFF

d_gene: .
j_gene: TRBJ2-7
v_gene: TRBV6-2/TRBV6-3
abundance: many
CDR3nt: TGTGCCAGCAGTTTCCCCGGCCCTACCTACGAGCAGTACTTC
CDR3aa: CASSFPGPTYEQYF

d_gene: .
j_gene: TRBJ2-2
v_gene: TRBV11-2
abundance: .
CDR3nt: TGTGCCAGCAGCCCTTGGATCGTCAACACCGGGGAGCTGTTTTTT
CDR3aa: CASSPWIVNTGELFF

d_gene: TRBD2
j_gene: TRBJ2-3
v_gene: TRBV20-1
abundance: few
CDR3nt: TGCAGTGCTAGAGATGGGGGACTAGCGGCAGATACGCAGTATTTT
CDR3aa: CSARDGGLAADTQYF

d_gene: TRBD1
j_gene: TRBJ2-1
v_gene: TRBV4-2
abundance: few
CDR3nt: TGTGCCAGCAGCCAAGATTTAAGGGGACAGGGACCGTTCTTC
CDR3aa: CASSQDLRGQGPFF

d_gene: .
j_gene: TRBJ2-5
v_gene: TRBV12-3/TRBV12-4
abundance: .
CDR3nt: TGTGCCAGCAGCTTGACAGCCCAAGAGGCCCAGTACTTC
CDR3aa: CASSLTAQEAQYF

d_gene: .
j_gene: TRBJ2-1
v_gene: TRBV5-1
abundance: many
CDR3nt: TGCGCCAGCAAATCGGGACCACAAGTCAATGAGCAGTTCTTC
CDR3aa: CASKSGPQVNEQFF

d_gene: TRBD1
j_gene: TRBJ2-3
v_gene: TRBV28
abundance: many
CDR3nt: TGTGCCAGCAGTCTAGAGGGAGACCCTAGGACAGGGGGCACAGATACGCAGTATTTT
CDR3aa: CASSLEGDPRTGGTDTQYF

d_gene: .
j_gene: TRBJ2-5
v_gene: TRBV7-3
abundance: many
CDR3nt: TGTGCCAGCAGCTTAAACGGCAGGGGGGAAGAGACCCAGTACTTC
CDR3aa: CASSLNGRGEETQYF

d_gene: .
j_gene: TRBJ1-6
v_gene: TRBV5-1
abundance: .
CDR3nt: TGCGCCAGCACTGGTTCGGGTCAAAATTCACCCCTCCACTTT
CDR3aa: CASTGSGQNSPLHF

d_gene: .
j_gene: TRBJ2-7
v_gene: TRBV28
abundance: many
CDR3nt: TGTGCCAGCAGTAGGGTGGTGGCTAGCAGGAGGGAGCAGTACTTC
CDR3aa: CASSRVVASRREQYF

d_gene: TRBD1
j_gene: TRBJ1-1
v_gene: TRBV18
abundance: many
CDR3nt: TGTGCCAGCTCACCAGGGACAGGGGTTCAAAACACTGAAGCTTTCTTT
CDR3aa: CASSPGTGVQNTEAFF

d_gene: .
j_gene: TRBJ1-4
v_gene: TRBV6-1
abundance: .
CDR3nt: TGTGCCAGCGGGCAAGGACCTGAAAAACTGTTTTTT
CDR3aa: CASGQGPEKLFF

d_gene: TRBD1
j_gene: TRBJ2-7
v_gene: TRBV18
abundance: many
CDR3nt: TGTGCCAGCTCAGCCGTCCAGGGGGCCTACGAGCAGTACTTC
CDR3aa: CASSAVQGAYEQYF

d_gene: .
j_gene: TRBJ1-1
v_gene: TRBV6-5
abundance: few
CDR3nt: TGTGCCAGCAGTTACCTGGACGGGAACACTGAAGCTTTCTTT
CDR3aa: CASSYLDGNTEAFF

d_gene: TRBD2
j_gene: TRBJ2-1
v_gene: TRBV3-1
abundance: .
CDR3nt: TGTGCCAGCAGCCAAGATACTGCGGGAGGGCCCTCCAATGAGCAGTTCTTC
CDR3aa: CASSQDTAGGPSNEQFF

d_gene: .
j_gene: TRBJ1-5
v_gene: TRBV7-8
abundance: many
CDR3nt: TGTGCCAGCAGCCAGGCGCTGGGAGGACAGCCCCAGCATTTT
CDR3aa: CASSQALGGQPQHF

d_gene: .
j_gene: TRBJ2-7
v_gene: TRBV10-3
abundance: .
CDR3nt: TGTGCCACCGAACGGGGAATCGGCTCCTACGAGCAGTACTTC
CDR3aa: CATERGIGSYEQYF

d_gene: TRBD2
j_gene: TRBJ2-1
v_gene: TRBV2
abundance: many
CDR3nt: TGTGCCAGCAGTGAGGCGGAAGCGGGAAATGAGCAGTTCTTC
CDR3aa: CASSEAEAGNEQFF

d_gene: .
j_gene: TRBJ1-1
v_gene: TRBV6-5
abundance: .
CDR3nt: TGTGCCAGCACTACTCAGGGTGGCCTGAACACTGAAGCTTTCTTT
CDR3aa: CASTTQGGLNTEAFF

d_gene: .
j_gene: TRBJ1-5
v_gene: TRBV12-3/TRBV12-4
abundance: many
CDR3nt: TGTGCCAGCAGTTTAACGGGGTGGGCTCAGCCCCAGCATTTT
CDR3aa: CASSLTGWAQPQHF

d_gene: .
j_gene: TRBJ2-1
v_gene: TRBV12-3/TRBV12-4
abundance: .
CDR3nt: TGTGCCAGCATCGCCTCCGGGACCCTCCCGGCAGGTGAGCAGTTCTTC
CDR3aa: CASIASGTLPAGEQFF

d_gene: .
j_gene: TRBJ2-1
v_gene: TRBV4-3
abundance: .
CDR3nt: TGCGCCAGCAGCCGAGCATCTAACTCCGAGCAGTTCTTC
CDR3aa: CASSRASNSEQFF

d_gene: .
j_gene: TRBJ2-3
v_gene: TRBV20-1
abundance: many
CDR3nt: TGCAGTGCTCCAGCCGGCGGGACTACAGATACGCAGTATTTT
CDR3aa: CSAPAGGTTDTQYF